This note documents a single TCR beta chain sequence. Antigen specificity is unknown. This table comes from immunoSEQ multiplex PCR, and its TCRdb copy is limited to in-frame clones, with some not included. The table includes 150,000 to 200,000 clones, more than 70% detected once. This sample was taken from a study of cytomegalovirus exposure and HLA in healthy donors. General observations from the study: The majority of TCR sequences were rare, yet some public TCRs appeared in many donors. A later analysis found first-cohort TCR clusters tended to co-occur in the approximately 120 validation repertoires. Cytomegalovirus-associated status was assigned to approximately 160 TCR beta chains. The CMV antigen specificity of a few CMV-associated chains was confirmed through in vitro analysis.

There are 16 residues in the CDR3. Trimming cost V 3 bases and J 2 bases, with 15 bases left between them. The germline V gene encodes CDR1 MDHEN and CDR2 SYDVKM. The receptor's source is a man under 40 in good health and CMV-seropositive. Sequencing was done on a sample of PBMCs. The V call is TRBV28, the J call TRBJ2-3; D is perhaps TRBD2 (5 bases). The CDR3: CASSLGRAGLTDTQYF. Written as DNA, the CDR3 is TGTGCCAGCAGTTTGGGCCGGGCGGGTCTCACAGATACGCAGTATTTT.